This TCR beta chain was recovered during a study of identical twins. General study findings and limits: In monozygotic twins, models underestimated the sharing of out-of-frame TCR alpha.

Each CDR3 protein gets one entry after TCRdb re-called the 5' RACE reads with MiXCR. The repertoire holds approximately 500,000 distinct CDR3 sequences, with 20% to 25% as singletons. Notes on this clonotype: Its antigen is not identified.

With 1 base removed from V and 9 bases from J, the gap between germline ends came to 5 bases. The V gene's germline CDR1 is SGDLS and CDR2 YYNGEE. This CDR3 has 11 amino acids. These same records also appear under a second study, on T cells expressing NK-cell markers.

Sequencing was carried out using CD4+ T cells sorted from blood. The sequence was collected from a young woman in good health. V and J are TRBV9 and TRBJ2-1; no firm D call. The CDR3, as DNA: TGTGCCAGCAGCGTAAATTCTGAGCAGTTCTTC. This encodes CASSVNSEQFF.